This TCR beta chain was observed in a study of CD8+ T cells in alopecia areata. CDR1 is SQVTM, CDR2 ANQGSEA, per germline. The CDR3 has 13 amino acids. The V gene end was trimmed by 6 bases and the J gene end by 2 bases; junction bases not matched to a gene: 4. RNA was isolated and reverse transcribed to cDNA, the sequencing template. Data came from immunoSEQ multiplex PCR; TCRdb stores just in-frame clones and leaves some out. The sample consists of hundreds of thousands of clones, 50% to 70% of them appearing once. This clone appeared a few times. The same CDR3 arises from other DNA sequences in this sample as well.

The source material was CD4+ T cells sorted from blood, sampled at week 0. The rearrangement joins TRBV29-1 to TRBJ1-5, with 7 bases that match TRBD1. This TCR was recovered from a human donor with alopecia areata. CDR3 sequence: CSVVGQGNQPQHF. In DNA, the CDR3 is TGCAGCGTAGTAGGACAGGGCAATCAGCCCCAGCATTTT.